This T cell receptor (beta chain) comes out of a study of T cell responses to AZD1222 COVID-19 vaccine. Study observations and caveats: Spike-specific TCR depth and breadth grew after two AZD1222 doses. Spike was spanned by vaccine-associated CD4 TCRs, with dominance at 160-218 and 743-854.

In the case of this clone: Antigen: not known.

CDR3 length: 17 residues. Assay used: immunoSEQ multiplex PCR; TCRdb lists only in-frame clones, some missing. Among around 120,000 clones listed, about 93% were seen once. The chain uses TRBV12-1 and TRBJ1-1. TRBV12-1 is tagged as a pseudogene. This receptor was taken from an adult who received the AZD1222 COVID-19 vaccine. The sample here was peripheral blood, taken 28 days after the second AZD1222 dose. CDR3 bases: TGTGCCAGCAGCTTTGTTTTGAGGGGGGCTGGGGACACTGAAGCTTTCTTT. Translated, it gives CASSFVLRGAGDTEAFF.